The next 29 T cell receptor beta chains were all read from a single sample in a study of beta chain features in type 1 diabetes (dated by TCRdb to 2016 to 2019). The receptor library was made with the immunoSEQ multiplex PCR assay. The entire amount of isolated RNA was reverse transcribed using the High Capacity cDNA Reverse Transcription Kit, so the sequenced TCRB transcripts were expressed ones. Entries here come from immuneACCESS through TCRdb and include only in-frame sequences with V and J called. Some clones fail to appear in such tables; in the studies checked, an unresolved V gene covers under half of the shortfall, and the cause of the remainder is unknown. This sample gives 400,000 to 500,000 clones in total; about 15% of them show up just once. The top ten clonotypes cover approximately 0.038% of the sample. The sample consisted of naive CD4+ T cells from blood. This specimen's cell subset or site label, per the study, means: true naive CD4+ T cells. These receptor sequences come from a man aged 25 to 40 in good health.

The chain combines TRBV2 with TRBJ2-4; 7 bases line up with TRBD1. V lost 7 bases and J lost 6; bases outside the gene matches: 3. The CDR3 has 12 amino acids. Germline loops: CDR1 SNHLY, CDR2 FYNNEI. The DNA for the CDR3 is TGTGCCAGCAAGTGGGACAGAAACATTCAGTACTTC. It encodes CASKWDRNIQYF.

In this sample, this clone turned up a few times. The chain joins TRBV9 to TRBJ1-1; D call uncertain. This CDR3 region has 14 residues. V lost 3 bases to trimming and J lost 4 bases, with 13 bases between them. The germline V gene has CDR1 SGDLS and CDR2 YYNGEE. In DNA, the CDR3 is TGTGCCAGCAGCGCGGGCACGGAGCTCACTGAAGCTTTCTTT. The encoded protein is CASSAGTELTEAFF.

The genes are TRBV25-1 and TRBJ2-1, with a possible D match to TRBD1 (6 bases). The CDR3 consists of 14 residues. From germline, CDR1 is MGHDK and CDR2 SYGVNS. Trimming pared 3 bases from V and 6 bases from J, leaving 12 bases between. The CDR3 DNA follows: TGTGCCAGCAGTGAGACAGGAATCTTCAATGAGCAGTTCTTC. The encoded protein is CASSETGIFNEQFF. The full variable domain, in which reference TRBV25-1 and TRBJ2-1 provide the parts outside the CDR3, is EADIYQTPRYLVIGTGKKITLECSQTMGHDKMYWYQQDPGMELHLIHYSYGVNSTEKGDLSSESTVSRIRTEHFPLTLESARPSHTSQYLCASSETGIFNEQFFGPGTRLTVL.

A few counts support this clone. The chain links TRBV5-4 to TRBJ1-3, with D possibly being TRBD1 (5 bases). CDR1 and CDR2 (germline): SGHNT, YYREEE (reference sequence). The V gene lost 0 bases and the J gene lost 0 bases, with 16 bases spanning the gap. This CDR3 has 18 amino acids. The CDR3: CASSLGPAGKSSGNTIYF. CDR3 nucleotides: TGTGCCAGCAGCTTGGGCCCAGCAGGGAAGTCCTCTGGAAACACCATATATTTT.

This clone has just a few counts. The same CDR3 can be traced to other DNA sequences in this sample. V is TRBV5-4 and J is TRBJ2-3; the D is unclear. This CDR3 region has 15 residues. Trimming took off 3 bases at V and 0 bases at J, with 11 bases between the two ends. Germline assignment: CDR1 SGHNT and CDR2 YYREEE (reference sequence). The CDR3: CASSSERGSTDTQYF. CDR3 in DNA: TGTGCCAGCAGCTCGGAGCGTGGGAGCACAGATACGCAGTATTTT.

The chain is built from TRBV20-1 and TRBJ2-1; no firm D call. The V end lost 3 bases, the J end lost 9 bases, and 9 bases lay between the germline ends. Germline-derived CDR1 and CDR2 are DFQATT and SNEGSKA (reference sequence). CDR3 length: 11 residues. The DNA of the CDR3 is TGCAGTGCTAGCGCCCACGGTGAGCAGTTCTTC. Encoded protein: CSASAHGEQFF.

This clone has just a few counts. The chain employs TRBV15 and TRBJ2-1; 14 nucleotides line up with TRBD2. The germline V gene encodes CDR1 LNHNV and CDR2 YYDKDF (reference sequence). The CDR3 runs 14 residues. The junction had 4 bases not matched to a gene; V was cut back by 8 bases and J by 7 bases. For the CDR3, the DNA is TGTGCCACCCTAGGACTAGCGGGAGGTAATGAGCAGTTCTTC. Translated: CATLGLAGGNEQFF.

V and J are TRBV5-4 and TRBJ2-1; TRBD2 matches 7 bases. The germline gives CDR1 SGHNT, CDR2 YYREEE (reference sequence). The CDR3 has 15 amino acids. V shed 4 bases, J shed 9 bases, and the junction held 13 bases outside the gene matches. The DNA of the CDR3 is TGTGCCAGCAGCCAGAGGGAGGGCCGTACCAGTGAGCAGTTCTTC. It yields the protein CASSQREGRTSEQFF.

This sequence joins TRBV4-1 and TRBJ1-1; TRBD1 aligns across 8 bases. The ends lost 1 base at V and 5 bases at J; junction bases unmatched: 6. Looked up from germline, CDR1 is MGHRA and CDR2 is YSYEKL. This CDR3 contains 15 residues. CDR3 nucleotides: TGCGCCAGCAGCCAAGGCGGACAGGGATGGACTGAAGCTTTCTTT. The encoded protein is CASSQGGQGWTEAFF.

V is TRBV7-9 and J is TRBJ2-1; 7 bases line up with TRBD2. V gave up 5 bases and J gave up 6 bases; unmatched junction bases: 4. The CDR3 sequence is 13 residues long. Germline V CDR1 and CDR2: SEHNR, FQNEAQ (reference sequence). CDR3: CASSPPGGNEQFF. DNA of the CDR3: TGTGCCAGCAGCCCGCCGGGGGGCAATGAGCAGTTCTTC.

This sequence joins TRBV23-1 and TRBJ2-4, with a tentative D call TRBD2 (5 bases). TRBV23-1 is an ORF for which the function is uncertain. V was shortened by 5 bases and J by 4 bases, with 12 bases between the two germline ends. This CDR3 is 14 amino acids long. The CDR3 loop is CASSAPRRKNIQYF. In DNA, the CDR3 is TGCGCCAGCAGTGCCCCCCGGAGGAAAAACATTCAGTACTTC.

A remark on this clone: The junction departs from the called germline gene at one end, perhaps through a read error. The rearrangement uses TRBV25-1 and TRBJ2-5; the D is unclear. The CDR3 is 15 residues long. CDR1 is MGHDK and CDR2 is SYGVNS in the germline V gene. The CDR3 reads CASRESRTLRETQYF. CDR3 sequence (DNA): TGTGCCAGCAGGGAATCCCGGACGTTGCGAGAGACCCAGTACTTC.

This clone was seen only a few times. V gene TRBV7-6 combines with J gene TRBJ2-3; tentative D call: TRBD2 (6 bases). CDR1 SGHVS and CDR2 FNYEAQ come from the germline V gene. V was cut by 5 bases and J by 5 bases, with 8 bases left in between. The length of the CDR3 is 12 residues. CDR3 in amino acids: CASSPGVDTQYF. CDR3 in DNA: TGTGCCAGCAGCCCGGGGGTAGATACGCAGTATTTT.

The V call is TRBV30, the J call TRBJ1-6; D is ambiguous. Germline V gives CDR1 GTSNPN, CDR2 SVGIG (reference sequence). Trimming cost V 3 bases and J 0 bases, with 18 bases left between them. The CDR3 contains 18 residues. CDR3 nucleotide sequence: TGTGCCTGGAGGACGGTGAAAGGGCTGAGCTCCTATAATTCACCCCTCCACTTT. This sequence encodes CAWRTVKGLSSYNSPLHF.

V and J are TRBV7-6 and TRBJ2-3; 12 nucleotides line up with TRBD2. J lost 0 bases, V lost 4 bases, and 11 bases had no gene match. The germline CDR1 and CDR2 sequences are SGHVS and FNYEAQ. This CDR3 has 19 amino acids. In DNA form, the CDR3 reads TGTGCCAGCAGCTCTCTAGCGGGAGGGCCGAGATACAGCACAGATACGCAGTATTTT. Translating it yields CASSSLAGGPRYSTDTQYF.

This chain connects TRBV6-5 to TRBJ2-3; D gene unclear. Trimming removed 5 bases at V and 6 bases at J, with 6 bases between. Germline V lookup: CDR1 MNHEY, CDR2 SVGAGI. The CDR3 has 11 amino acids. CDR3 in amino acids: CASSRHDTQYF. The DNA for the CDR3 is TGTGCCAGCAGTCGGCACGATACGCAGTATTTT.

V and J are TRBV4-3 and TRBJ1-1; D possibly corresponds to TRBD1 (6 bases). The CDR3 has 14 amino acids. Trimming took off 6 bases at V and 3 bases at J, with 14 bases between the two ends. Germline CDR1 is LGHNA and CDR2 is YSLEER. The CDR3 coding sequence is TGCGCCAGCAGTTTCGACAGGTCGTACACTGAAGCTTTCTTT. As protein: CASSFDRSYTEAFF.

The V and J genes are TRBV30 and TRBJ1-5, with D possibly matching TRBD1 (6 bases). V shed 0 bases and J shed 10 bases, with 10 bases lying between them. In germline, CDR1 is GTSNPN, CDR2 SVGIG (reference sequence). The CDR3 has 12 amino acids. CDR3 loop: CAWSVGGLPQHF. The CDR3 bases are TGTGCCTGGAGTGTAGGGGGGTTACCCCAGCATTTT.

The rearrangement joins TRBV14 to TRBJ2-1, with TRBD2 matching 12 bases. The CDR3 runs to 16 residues. Germline-derived CDR1 and CDR2 are SGHDN and FVKESK. V lost 3 bases, J lost 7 bases, and 7 bases stayed unmatched. The CDR3 DNA reads as TGTGCCAGCAGCCAGGGGTGGACTAGCGGGAAAAATGAGCAGTTCTTC. Its translation: CASSQGWTSGKNEQFF. Looking up the rest from reference TRBV14 and TRBJ2-1 gives the full variable domain: EAGVTQFPSHSVIEKGQTVTLRCDPISGHDNLYWYRRVMGKEIKFLLHFVKESKQDESGMPNNRFLAERTGGTYSTLKVQPAELEDSGVYFCASSQGWTSGKNEQFFGPGTRLTVL.

This clone has a handful of counts. The chain uses TRBV7-2 and TRBJ1-4; D may be TRBD1 (5 bases). Between the trimmed V and J ends, which lost 6 bases and 4 bases, there was a span of 9 bases. The CDR3 covers 13 residues. Per germline, CDR1 SGHTA and CDR2 FQGNSA. The CDR3 loop reads CASRRQSNEKLFF. CDR3 bases: TGTGCCAGCAGGCGACAGAGTAATGAAAAACTGTTTTTT.

The rearrangement uses TRBV7-3 and TRBJ2-3; no firm D call. Germline CDR1 reads SGHTA; CDR2 reads FQGTGA. V shed 5 bases and J shed 4 bases, with 10 bases lying between them. CDR3 length equals 13 residues. The CDR3 nucleotides read TGTGCCAGCAGCCTGAGTACCGCAGATACGCAGTATTTT. Translated, it gives CASSLSTADTQYF. Variable domain in full (rest from reference TRBV7-3 and TRBJ2-3): GAGVSQTPSNKVTEKGKYVELRCDPISGHTALYWYRQSLGQGPEFLIYFQGTGAADDSGLPNDRFFAVRPEGSVSTLKIQRTERGDSAVYLCASSLSTADTQYFGPGTRLTVL.

This clone was seen more than once but under ten times. The chain employs TRBV20-1 and TRBJ2-1; possible D gene TRBD1, 6 bases. V shed 5 bases and J shed 11 bases, with 13 bases lying between them. From germline, CDR1 is DFQATT and CDR2 SNEGSKA (reference sequence). The CDR3 sequence is 11 residues long. CDR3 loop: CSAPLGHKQFF. In DNA, the CDR3 is TGCAGTGCTCCATTGGGACACAAGCAGTTCTTC.

This clone has just a few counts. The chain links TRBV9 to TRBJ2-1; weak D call: TRBD1 (6 bases). Germline loops: CDR1 SGDLS, CDR2 YYNGEE. V lost 3 bases and J 1 base, leaving 8 bases between the germline ends. This CDR3 region has 14 residues. In nucleotides, the CDR3 is TGTGCCAGCAGCGGCAGGGGTTCCTACAATGAGCAGTTCTTC. This sequence encodes CASSGRGSYNEQFF.

This clone was seen a handful of times. The chain combines TRBV15 with TRBJ2-7; D unresolved. The CDR3 runs 14 residues. Trimming removed 5 bases from V and 5 bases from J, with 16 bases in between. Germline CDR1 and CDR2: LNHNV and YYDKDF (reference sequence). CDR3 protein: CATSGVRFLNEQYF. CDR3 DNA sequence: TGTGCCACCAGCGGCGTCAGGTTTCTGAACGAGCAGTACTTC.

The V and J genes are TRBV7-9 and TRBJ2-5; 7 bases map to TRBD1. The CDR3 consists of 13 residues. Trimming at V came to 3 bases and at J to 5 bases, leaving 3 bases not matched to a gene. Germline V gene sequence: CDR1 SEHNR, CDR2 FQNEAQ (reference sequence). The CDR3 DNA follows: TGTGCCAGCAGCTTTAGCAGGGGGGAGACCCAGTACTTC. Translated: CASSFSRGETQYF.

Only a few counts were recorded for this clone. The chain carries TRBV7-9 and TRBJ1-2; TRBD1 matches at 9 bases. V gave up 2 bases and J gave up 7 bases; unmatched junction bases: 8. The CDR3 is 15 amino acids. Germline CDR1 and CDR2: SEHNR and FQNEAQ (reference sequence). CDR3 in DNA: TGTGCCAGCAGCTTAACGGGACAGGGAATTGCTGGCTACACCTTC. The encoded protein is CASSLTGQGIAGYTF.

The rearrangement joins TRBV29-1 to TRBJ2-2; D might be TRBD1 (6 bases). There are 13 residues in the CDR3. The V and J ends lost 6 bases and 6 bases respectively, with 14 bases between them. Germline V gene lookup returns CDR1 SQVTM and CDR2 ANQGSEA. CDR3 DNA sequence: TGCAGCGTAGGACAGTTAACGGCCGGGGAGCTGTTTTTT. Its translation: CSVGQLTAGELFF.

This clone came up a few times. The chain employs TRBV10-3 and TRBJ2-1, with 13 bases fitting TRBD2. This CDR3 region has 17 residues. V lost 4 bases to trimming and J lost 5 bases; unmatched junction nucleotides: 8. Per the germline V gene, CDR1 is ENHRY and CDR2 is SYGVKD. The CDR3 bases are TGTGCCATCAGTGTTGCCTTTGGACTAGCGGGAGACAATGAGCAGTTCTTC. Translation gives CAISVAFGLAGDNEQFF.

This clone has more than one count but fewer than ten. The chain joins TRBV14 to TRBJ2-3; a possible D gene is TRBD2 (6 bases). V was clipped by 1 base and J by 4 bases, with 15 bases between them. Germline CDR1 SGHDN, CDR2 FVKESK. This CDR3 is 16 amino acids long. This chain's CDR3 is CASSQVGSGWADTQYF. The CDR3, as DNA: TGTGCCAGCAGCCAAGTAGGTAGCGGATGGGCAGATACGCAGTATTTT.